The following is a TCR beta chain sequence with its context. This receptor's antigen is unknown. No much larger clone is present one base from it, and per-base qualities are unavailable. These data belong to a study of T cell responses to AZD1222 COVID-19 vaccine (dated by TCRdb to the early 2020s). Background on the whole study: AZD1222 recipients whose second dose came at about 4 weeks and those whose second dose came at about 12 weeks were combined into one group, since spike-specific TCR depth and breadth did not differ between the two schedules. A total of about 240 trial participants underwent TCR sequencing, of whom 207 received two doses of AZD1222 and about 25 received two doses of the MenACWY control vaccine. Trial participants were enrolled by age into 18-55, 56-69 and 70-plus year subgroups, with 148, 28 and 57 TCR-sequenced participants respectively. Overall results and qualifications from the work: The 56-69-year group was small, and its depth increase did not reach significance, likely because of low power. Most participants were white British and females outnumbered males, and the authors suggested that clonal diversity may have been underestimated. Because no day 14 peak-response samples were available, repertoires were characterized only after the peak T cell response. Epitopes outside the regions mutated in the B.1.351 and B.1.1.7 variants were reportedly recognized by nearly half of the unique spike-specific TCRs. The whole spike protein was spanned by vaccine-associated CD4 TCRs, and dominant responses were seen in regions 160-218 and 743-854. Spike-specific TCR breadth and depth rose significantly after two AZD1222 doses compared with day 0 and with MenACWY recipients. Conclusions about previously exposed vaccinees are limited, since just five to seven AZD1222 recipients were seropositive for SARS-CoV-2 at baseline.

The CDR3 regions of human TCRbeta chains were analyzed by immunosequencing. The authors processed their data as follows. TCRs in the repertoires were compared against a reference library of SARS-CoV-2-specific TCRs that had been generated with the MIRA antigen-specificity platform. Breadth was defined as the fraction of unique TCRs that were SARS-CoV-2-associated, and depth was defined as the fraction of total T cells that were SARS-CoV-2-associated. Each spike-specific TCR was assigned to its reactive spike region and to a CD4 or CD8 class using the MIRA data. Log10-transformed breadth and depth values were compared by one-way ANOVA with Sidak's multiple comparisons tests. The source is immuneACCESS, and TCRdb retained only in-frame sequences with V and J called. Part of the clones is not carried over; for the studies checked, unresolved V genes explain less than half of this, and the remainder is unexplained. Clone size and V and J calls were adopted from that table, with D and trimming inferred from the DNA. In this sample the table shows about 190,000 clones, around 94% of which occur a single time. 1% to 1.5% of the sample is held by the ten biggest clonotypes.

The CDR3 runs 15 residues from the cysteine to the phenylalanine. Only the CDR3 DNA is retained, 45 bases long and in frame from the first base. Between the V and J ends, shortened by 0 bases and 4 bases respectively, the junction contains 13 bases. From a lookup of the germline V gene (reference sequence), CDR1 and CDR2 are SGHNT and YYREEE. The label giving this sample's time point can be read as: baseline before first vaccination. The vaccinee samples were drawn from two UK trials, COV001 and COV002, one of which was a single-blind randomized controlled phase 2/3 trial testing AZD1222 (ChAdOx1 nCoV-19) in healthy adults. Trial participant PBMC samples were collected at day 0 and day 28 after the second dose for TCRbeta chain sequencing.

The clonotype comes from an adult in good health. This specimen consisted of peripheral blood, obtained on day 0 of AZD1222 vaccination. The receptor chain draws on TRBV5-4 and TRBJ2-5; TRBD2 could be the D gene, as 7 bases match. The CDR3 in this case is CASSLASGEGETQYF. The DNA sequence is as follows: TGTGCCAGCAGCTTGGCCTCAGGGGAGGGAGAGACCCAGTACTTC.